The TCR beta chain under discussion was sequenced for a study of T-cell memory formation after mild COVID-19. Looking at the study overall: Across donors, TCR clusters were largely donor specific.

With 10 bases removed from V and 14 bases from J, the gap between germline ends came to 17 bases. The CDR3 sequence is 10 residues long. A word on this clonotype: Its target is not known.

One entry per CDR3 protein results from TCRdb running MiXCR on the 5' RACE reads. The repertoire holds fewer than 150,000 distinct CDR3 sequences, more than 13% seen once, with more than 25% in the top ten. Study conclusions and caveats: CD4+ bias marked clones expanding day 15 to 37, unlike balanced contracting clones. Pre-infection memory held some responding clones, suggesting pre-existing cross-reactive T cells responded. Among clones peaking at day 37 in the second wave, SARS-CoV-2 specificity remained unconfirmed.

V and J are TRBV12-3 or TRBV12-4 and TRBJ1-2, with D perhaps matching TRBD1 (5 bases). The clonotype was recovered from an adult woman who had mild COVID-19 (a few samples of this study predate the infection). Cell type and time point are not known. Material for sequencing was PBMCs or a T cell subset sorted from them (not recorded which). As DNA, the CDR3 is TGTGCCACCACCGGGGCCCCGGGGACCTTC. It yields the protein CATTGAPGTF.